This T cell receptor beta chain came from a study of blood T cell repertoires in COVID-19. Across the whole study: Sample material is recorded as cDNA or gDNA derived from T cells, B-cell-depleted T cells, or PBMCs.

Sequencing was performed with immunoSEQ multiplex PCR; in TCRdb, only in-frame clones are kept and a portion is missing. This table has tens of thousands of clones, roughly four fifths appearing once. Per the germline V gene, CDR1 is MGHRA and CDR2 is YSYEKL. This CDR3 is 15 amino acids long. Trimming at V came to 0 bases and at J to 4 bases, leaving 6 bases not matched to a gene. The receptor comes from a man aged 50 to 60 with active or convalescent COVID-19. The sample comprised peripheral blood. The chain is built from TRBV4-1 and TRBJ2-7; 7 bases line up with TRBD1. The CDR3 loop is CASSQEQGLGYEQYF. CDR3 nucleotides: TGCGCCAGCAGCCAAGAACAGGGGCTCGGATACGAGCAGTACTTC.